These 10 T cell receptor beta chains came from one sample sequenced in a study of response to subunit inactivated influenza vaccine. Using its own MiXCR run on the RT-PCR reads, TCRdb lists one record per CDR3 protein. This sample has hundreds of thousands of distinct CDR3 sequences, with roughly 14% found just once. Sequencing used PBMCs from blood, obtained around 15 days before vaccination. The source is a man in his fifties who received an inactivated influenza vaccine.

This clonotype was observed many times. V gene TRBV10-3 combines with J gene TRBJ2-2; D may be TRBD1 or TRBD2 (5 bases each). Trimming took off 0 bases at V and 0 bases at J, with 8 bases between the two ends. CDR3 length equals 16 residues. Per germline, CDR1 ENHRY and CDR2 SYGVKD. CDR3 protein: CAISESGTTNTGELFF. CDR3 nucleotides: TGTGCCATCAGTGAGTCCGGGACCACGAACACCGGGGAGCTGTTTTTT.

As DNA, the CDR3 is TGCAGCGGCTCCCAGGGTACGAGTAGTGATGGCTACACCTTC. Translating gives CSGSQGTSSDGYTF. The chain recombines TRBV29-1 with TRBJ1-2; a possible D gene is TRBD1 (5 bases). Trimming cost V 7 bases and J 6 bases, with 21 bases left between them. Germline V CDR1 and CDR2: SQVTM, ANQGSEA. CDR3 size: 14 residues.

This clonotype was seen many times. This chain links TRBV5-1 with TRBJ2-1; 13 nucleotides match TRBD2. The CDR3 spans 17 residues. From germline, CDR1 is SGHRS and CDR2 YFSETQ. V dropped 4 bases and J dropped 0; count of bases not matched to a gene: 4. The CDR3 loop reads CASSLGLAGHSYNEQFF. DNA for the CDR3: TGCGCCAGCAGCCTGGGACTAGCGGGACACTCCTACAATGAGCAGTTCTTC.

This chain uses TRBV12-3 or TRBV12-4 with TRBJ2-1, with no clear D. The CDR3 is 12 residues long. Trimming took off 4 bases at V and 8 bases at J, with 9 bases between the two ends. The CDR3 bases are TGTGCCAGCAGTTCCCCCACCGATGAGCAGTTCTTC. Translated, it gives CASSSPTDEQFF.

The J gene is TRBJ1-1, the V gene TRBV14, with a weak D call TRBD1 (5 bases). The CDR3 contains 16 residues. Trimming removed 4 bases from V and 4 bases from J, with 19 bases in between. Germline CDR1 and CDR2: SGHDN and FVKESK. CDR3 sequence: CASSPEWGSASTEAFF. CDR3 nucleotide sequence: TGTGCCAGCAGCCCTGAATGGGGGTCGGCTAGCACTGAAGCTTTCTTT. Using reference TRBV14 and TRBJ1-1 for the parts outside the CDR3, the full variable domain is EAGVTQFPSHSVIEKGQTVTLRCDPISGHDNLYWYRRVMGKEIKFLLHFVKESKQDESGMPNNRFLAERTGGTYSTLKVQPAELEDSGVYFCASSPEWGSASTEAFFGQGTRLTVV.

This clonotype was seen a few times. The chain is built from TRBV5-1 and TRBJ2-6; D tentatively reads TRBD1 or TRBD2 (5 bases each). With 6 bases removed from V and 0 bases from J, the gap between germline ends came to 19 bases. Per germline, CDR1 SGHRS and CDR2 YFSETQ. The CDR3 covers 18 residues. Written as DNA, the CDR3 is TGCGCCAGCAAAATCGGGGACCTCAGACGCTCTGGGGCCAACGTCCTGACTTTC. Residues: CASKIGDLRRSGANVLTF.

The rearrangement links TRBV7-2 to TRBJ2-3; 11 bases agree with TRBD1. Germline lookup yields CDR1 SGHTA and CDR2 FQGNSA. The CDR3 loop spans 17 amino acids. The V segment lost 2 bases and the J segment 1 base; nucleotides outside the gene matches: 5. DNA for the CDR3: TGTGCCAGCAGCTTATGGGGACAGGGGGAAGGCACAGATACGCAGTATTTT. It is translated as CASSLWGQGEGTDTQYF.

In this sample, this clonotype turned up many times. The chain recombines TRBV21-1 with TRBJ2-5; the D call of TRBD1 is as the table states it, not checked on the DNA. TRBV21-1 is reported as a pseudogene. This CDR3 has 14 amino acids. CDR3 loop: CASKLAGGQETQYF. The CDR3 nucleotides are TGTGCCAGCAAGCTGGCTGGGGGTCAAGAGACCCAGTACTTC.

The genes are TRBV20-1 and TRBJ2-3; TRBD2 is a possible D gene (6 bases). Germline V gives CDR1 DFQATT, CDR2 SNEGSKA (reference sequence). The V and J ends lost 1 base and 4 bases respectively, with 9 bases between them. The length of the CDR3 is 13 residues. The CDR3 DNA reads TGCAGTGCTAGAGGCGGGGTGCCAGATACGCAGTATTTT. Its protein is CSARGGVPDTQYF.

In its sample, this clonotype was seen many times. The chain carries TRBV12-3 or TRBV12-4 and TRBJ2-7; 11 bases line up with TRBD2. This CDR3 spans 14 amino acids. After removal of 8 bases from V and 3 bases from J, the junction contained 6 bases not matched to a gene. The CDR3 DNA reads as TGTGCCAGCCGTACTAGCGGGAGTTTCTACGAGCAGTACTTC. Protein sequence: CASRTSGSFYEQYF.